Listed below are T cell receptor beta chains from one sample, sequenced in a study of T cell changes during pregnancy in multiple sclerosis. Here immunoSEQ multiplex PCR was the method, and the copy in TCRdb shows in-frame clones only, minus some. The sample shows roughly 80,000 clones, about 90% of them seen only once. The sample in question was peripheral blood, obtained before pregnancy. These receptors all come from a female donor with multiple sclerosis, enrolled in a pregnancy study. Both conserved end residues are trimmed from each CDR3. Only some rows state a clone size, as once, few, many or a class for expanded clones.

abundance,v_gene,j_gene,CDR3aa
-,TRBV5-6,TRBJ1-3,ASSWGWTAIGTGNTIY
once,TRBV6-5,TRBJ1-6,ASSLNRGHSPLH
once,TRBV18,TRBJ2-3,ASSPGLADSTDTQY
-,TRBV27,TRBJ2-7,ASSPGGGNEY
-,TRBV6-5,TRBJ1-2,ASSYSEGGYT
-,TRBV27,TRBJ2-1,ASSLSQGGYNEQF
-,TRBV6-1,TRBJ1-6,ASMRVIDSPLH
-,TRBV14,TRBJ2-7,ASSQIRTSGPYEQY
few,TRBV19,TRBJ1-2,ASTMGGRDYGYT
-,TRBV4-1,TRBJ2-2,ASSDLRGPRVGELF
-,TRBV29-1,TRBJ2-1,SVEDRGDRYNEQF
-,TRBV6-5,TRBJ2-2,ASSYHLAGGAGELF
few,TRBV11-3,TRBJ1-5,ASSLPTGRRNQPQH
-,TRBV27,TRBJ1-3,ASSPDRATIY
-,TRBV13,TRBJ2-3,ASSYDRAKDTQY
-,TRBV6-5,TRBJ1-4,ASRMGQGAFEKLF
-,TRBV27,TRBJ1-1,ASSPGVGRDEAF
-,TRBV27,TRBJ2-6,ASSLGGVSSGANVLT
-,TRBV7-2,TRBJ1-1,ASSKDLEGTEAF
-,TRBV19,TRBJ2-3,ASSIGGFTDTQY
-,TRBV6-1,TRBJ1-1,ASSEKTDYTEAF
-,TRBV25-1,TRBJ1-1,ASTSSTGMNTEAF
-,TRBV18,TRBJ1-3,ASSPDGNSGNTIY
-,TRBV5-4,TRBJ2-2,ASSVDQAGPGELF
-,TRBV6-5,TRBJ1-4,ASRAPGQGNEKLF
-,TRBV27,TRBJ1-1,ASKGPGQRAEAF
-,TRBV5-6,TRBJ2-1,ASSFGLAIINEQF
-,TRBV30,TRBJ2-7,AWSVYRETEEQY
-,TRBV11-2,TRBJ2-7,ASSLRSPGQGLGEQY
once,TRBV5-1,TRBJ1-1,ASRSQGNSEAF
-,TRBV7-9,TRBJ2-7,ASSITSGEQY